Listed here are 10 T cell receptor beta chains from one sample, sequenced in a study of tumor and adjacent non-tumor tissue in lung cancer. Three rounds of nested PCR, following a modified ARM-PCR protocol, produced the TCRbeta library. TCRdb analysed the multiplex PCR reads with MiXCR anew, one entry per CDR3 protein. The sample carries about 80,000 distinct CDR3 sequences, 75% to 90% recorded once. The template was RNA from unsorted bulk tissue. Sequenced material: lung tumor tissue. These receptors were taken from a woman between 45 and 60 years old with non-small cell lung cancer.

As for this clonotype: The junction and the germline gene differ at one end; a read error may be behind it. This chain connects TRBV4-1 to TRBJ2-3; 8 bases fit TRBD2. The CDR3 runs to 17 residues. CDR1 and CDR2 (germline): MGHRA, YSYEKL. In nucleotides, the CDR3 is TGCACCAGCAGCCAAGAAGCTACTAGCGGAAGCACAGATACGCAGTATTTT. It specifies CTSSQEATSGSTDTQYF.

Worth noting for this clonotype: One end of the junction fails to match germline, which may point to a read error. The genes are TRBV6-6 and TRBJ2-7, with D uncertain. This CDR3 spans 13 amino acids. Germline CDR1 is MNHNY and CDR2 is SVGAGI (reference sequence). For the CDR3, the DNA is TGTACCAGCAGTTACAGAGGTGGCTACGAGCAGTACTTT. As protein: CTSSYRGGYEQYF.

Regarding this clonotype: A junction boundary mismatches the germline segment, possibly from a read error. The chain has TRBV29-1 and TRBJ2-5; tentative D call: TRBD2 (5 bases). The CDR3 contains 12 residues. The V gene's germline CDR1 is SQVTM and CDR2 ANQGSEA. CDR3 DNA sequence: TGCAGCATTATCGGGGATGTGGAGACCCAGTATTTC. Its translation is CSIIGDVETQYF.

Comments on this clonotype: One junction end disagrees with the germline gene, perhaps due to a read error. The chain combines TRBV6-1 with TRBJ1-6; TRBD1 might be the D (6 bases). This CDR3 spans 16 amino acids. CDR1 and CDR2 (germline): MNHNS, SASEGT. CDR3 bases: TGTGCCATCAGTGTAACGGTGGGGGCAGGGAGTTCACCCCTCCACTTT. Translating gives CAISVTVGAGSSPLHF.

With respect to this clonotype: A much larger clone differs by one base, so this may be a read error. The chain uses TRBV30 and TRBJ1-5; D might be TRBD1 (6 bases). This CDR3 contains 13 residues. Germline V gives CDR1 GTSNPN, CDR2 SVGIG (reference sequence). Trimming took off 0 bases at V and 6 bases at J, with 9 bases between the two ends. The CDR3 nucleotides read TGTGCCTGGAGTGTAATAGGGGGTCAGCCCCAGCATTTT. Translating gives CAWSVIGGQPQHF.

The chain carries TRBV6-1 and TRBJ2-5; 7 nucleotides match TRBD2. The CDR3 has 18 residues. Germline lookup yields CDR1 MNHNS and CDR2 SASEGT. V shed 5 bases and J 6 bases; nucleotides not matched to a gene: 21. CDR3 loop: CASSRGGGIWGTWKTQYF. Written as DNA, the CDR3 is TGTGCCAGCAGTAGAGGCGGGGGTATTTGGGGGACTTGGAAGACCCAGTACTTC.

Of note for this clonotype: One end of the junction fails to match germline, which may point to a read error. The gene calls are TRBV4-3 and TRBJ2-2; D may be TRBD2 (5 bases). Germline V CDR1 and CDR2: LGHNA, YSLEER. The CDR3 totals 16 residues. The DNA of the CDR3 is TGCTCCAGCAGCCAAGAACGAAGTGTAGGTACCGGGGAGCTCTTTTTT. It is translated as CSSSQERSVGTGELFF.

This clonotype was detected a few times. The junction and the germline gene differ at one end; a read error may be behind it. The chain combines TRBV10-3 with TRBJ1-3, with 9 bases matching TRBD1. CDR3 length: 18 amino acids. CDR1 ENHRY and CDR2 SYGVKD come from the germline V gene. This CDR3 reads CAISDMGTGRSPGKTIYF. CDR3 DNA sequence: TGTGCCATCAGTGACATGGGGACAGGGCGAAGCCCTGGAAAGACCATATATTTT.

Note on this clonotype: A read error may be the cause here, since a much bigger clone is one base away. The chain joins TRBV4-3 to TRBJ2-1; D call uncertain. The CDR3 has 13 residues. V lost 3 bases and J 6 bases, leaving 9 bases between the germline ends. Germline V lookup: CDR1 LGHNA, CDR2 YSLEER. CDR3 sequence (DNA): TGCGCCAGCAGCCACTCTTGGAGCAATGAGCAGTTCTTC. This sequence encodes CASSHSWSNEQFF.

Notes on this clonotype: An end of the junction differs from the germline gene, which may be a read error. The J gene is TRBJ2-3, the V gene TRBV28; 10 bases fit TRBD2. Germline V gives CDR1 MDHEN, CDR2 SYDVKM. The CDR3 contains 14 residues. For the CDR3, the DNA is TGTGCCAGTATCCTAGCGGGAGCCACAGATACGCAATATTTT. This translates into CASILAGATDTQYF.